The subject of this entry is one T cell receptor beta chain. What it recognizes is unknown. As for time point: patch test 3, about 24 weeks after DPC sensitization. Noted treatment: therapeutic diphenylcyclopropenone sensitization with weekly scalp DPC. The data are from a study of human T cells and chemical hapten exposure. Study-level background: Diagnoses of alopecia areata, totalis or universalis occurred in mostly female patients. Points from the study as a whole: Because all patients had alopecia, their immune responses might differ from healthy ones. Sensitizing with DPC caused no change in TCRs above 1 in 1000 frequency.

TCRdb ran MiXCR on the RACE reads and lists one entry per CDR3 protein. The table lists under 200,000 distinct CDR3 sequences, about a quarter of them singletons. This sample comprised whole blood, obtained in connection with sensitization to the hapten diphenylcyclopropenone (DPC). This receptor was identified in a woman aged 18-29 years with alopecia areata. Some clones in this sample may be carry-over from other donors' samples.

The CDR3 region has the DNA TGTGCCAGCACCAACTCCGGCTTCGGGGCCAACGCTTTCTTT. Protein sequence: CASTNSGFGANAFF. The chain joins TRBV7-2 to TRBJ1-1; maybe TRBD1 (5 bases). V gave up 7 bases and J gave up 11 bases, with 23 bases separating them. The CDR3 sequence is 14 residues long. Per the germline V gene, CDR1 is SGHTA and CDR2 is FQGNSA.